This T cell receptor beta chain is from a study of blood T cell repertoires in COVID-19. The participants were between about 18 and 90 years old and came from about two dozen US areas. Grouping used clinical history reported by participants in a survey and questionnaire. In the 2 weeks before study entry, exposed participants met a COVID-19 case, which was PCR-confirmed or clinician-diagnosed. Germline assignment: CDR1 MGHRA and CDR2 YSYEKL. V shed 1 base and J 3 bases; nucleotides not matched to a gene: 18. The CDR3 has 19 residues. Libraries were prepared by immunoSEQ multiplex PCR; TCRdb keeps only in-frame clonotypes and omits some of them. This repertoire shows about 430,000 clones, 70% to 90% found once; its top ten account for 1.4%.

The chain is built from TRBV4-1 and TRBJ2-7, with TRBD2 matching over 7 bases. The origin of this receptor is a woman aged 18-29 years who had been exposed to COVID-19. Sequencing was performed on PBMCs or T cells enriched from blood (not recorded which). Here the CDR3 DNA reads TGCGCCAGCAGCCAAGGAACTCTGGACGGAGGAGTAGCGGGCTACGAGCAGTACTTC. Protein: CASSQGTLDGGVAGYEQYF.